A selection of T cell receptor beta chains follows, all from one sample in a study of cytomegalovirus exposure and HLA in healthy donors. Libraries were prepared by immunoSEQ multiplex PCR; TCRdb keeps only in-frame clonotypes and omits some of them. The sample contains 150,000 to 200,000 clones, about 80% of which appear only once. The sample taken for sequencing was PBMCs. These receptors were taken from a man between 18 and 35 years old in good health and CMV-seropositive. The CDR3 runs from the conserved cysteine through the conserved F or W. The order of the fields is clone size, J gene, D gene, V gene, CDR3 protein, CDR3 DNA. The D gene is left open where the match is weak. Clone size is shown for a subset of rows, as once, few, many or a class of expanded clone.

few | TRBJ2-4 | NA | TRBV18 | CASSPSGDIQYF | TGTGCCAGCTCACCGTCGGGTGACATTCAGTACTTC
once | TRBJ2-2 | NA | TRBV28 | CASSARESYTGELFF | TGTGCCAGCAGTGCTCGGGAGTCCTACACCGGGGAGCTGTTTTTT
NA | TRBJ1-5 | TRBD1 | TRBV6-5 | CASSSDRGSNQPQHF | TGTGCCAGCAGTTCCGACAGGGGAAGCAATCAGCCCCAGCATTTT
NA | TRBJ2-7 | NA | TRBV27 | CASSPQRGGSSEQYF | TGTGCCAGCAGCCCGCAGAGAGGGGGATCATCCGAGCAGTACTTC
NA | TRBJ2-3 | TRBD1 | TRBV13 | CASSRGRTDTQYF | TGTGCCAGCAGCAGGGGGCGGACAGATACGCAGTATTTT
many | TRBJ2-7 | NA | TRBV28 | CASTDTFIYEQYF | TGTGCCAGCACTGACACGTTCATCTACGAGCAGTACTTC
NA | TRBJ1-4 | NA | TRBV27 | CASRNRTGRWKGEKLFF | TGTGCCAGCAGGAATCGAACAGGCAGATGGAAGGGCGAAAAACTGTTTTTT
NA | TRBJ2-3 | NA | TRBV7-8 | CASRGLASWTDTQYF | TGTGCCAGCAGGGGCCTGGCTAGCTGGACAGATACGCAGTATTTT
NA | TRBJ2-3 | NA | TRBV7-8 | CASRDPPARRPTDTQYF | TGTGCCAGCAGGGACCCCCCCGCGCGGAGGCCCACAGATACGCAGTATTTT
NA | TRBJ2-7 | TRBD1 | TRBV19 | CASSGIGTGVGEQYF | TGTGCCAGTAGTGGAATAGGGACAGGGGTTGGCGAGCAGTACTTC
NA | TRBJ2-7 | TRBD1 | TRBV7-2 | CASSPGGTGPREQYF | TGTGCCAGCAGCCCCGGGGGGACAGGGCCAAGGGAGCAGTACTTC
NA | TRBJ2-2 | NA | TRBV27 | CASSLQGGTGELFF | TGTGCCAGCAGTTTACAGGGAGGCACCGGGGAGCTGTTTTTT
NA | TRBJ2-1 | TRBD1 | TRBV7-7 | CASSRGQGFGNEQFF | TGTGCCAGCAGCCGGGGACAGGGCTTCGGTAATGAGCAGTTCTTC
NA | TRBJ2-7 | TRBD2 | TRBV7-9 | CASSPGLAGEEQYF | TGTGCCAGCAGCCCGGGACTAGCGGGAGAAGAGCAGTACTTC
once | TRBJ2-5 | TRBD1 | TRBV7-8 | CASSLDRRGSETQYF | TGTGCCAGCAGCTTAGATCGCAGGGGGTCGGAGACCCAGTACTTC
NA | TRBJ1-3 | NA | TRBV15 | CATSRDRVSGNTIYF | TGTGCCACCAGCAGAGATCGGGTGTCTGGAAACACCATATATTTT
NA | TRBJ2-7 | NA | TRBV6-5 | CASSYDQGYEQYF | TGTGCCAGCAGTTACGACCAGGGATACGAGCAGTACTTC
NA | TRBJ1-1 | NA | TRBV10-3 | CAISDRGTEAFF | TGTGCCATCAGTGATAGGGGAACTGAAGCTTTCTTT
NA | TRBJ2-6 | TRBD2 | TRBV5-6 | CASWVRREYLLTGANVLTF | TGTGCCAGCTGGGTTCGGCGGGAGTATCTATTAACTGGGGCCAACGTCCTGACTTTC
NA | TRBJ1-2 | NA | TRBV6-6 | CASTELGEDGYTF | TGTGCCAGCACCGAACTAGGTGAGGATGGCTACACCTTC
NA | TRBJ2-7 | NA | TRBV21-1 | CASSKVEWVRDRAAYEQYF | TGTGCCAGCAGCAAAGTAGAGTGGGTAAGGGACAGGGCCGCCTACGAGCAGTACTTC
few | TRBJ1-1 | NA | TRBV27 | CASSLEGFPNTEAFF | TGTGCCAGCAGTTTAGAGGGCTTCCCGAACACTGAAGCTTTCTTT
NA | TRBJ2-5 | NA | TRBV5-1 | CASSFYPQETQYF | TGCGCCAGCAGCTTCTACCCTCAAGAGACCCAGTACTTC
NA | TRBJ2-7 | NA | TRBV12-5 | CASGLSTEQYF | TGTGCTAGTGGTTTGAGCACTGAGCAGTACTTC
NA | TRBJ2-2 | NA | TRBV7-3 | CASSPGPTKAGELFF | TGTGCCAGCAGCCCCGGACCGACTAAGGCCGGGGAGCTGTTTTTT
NA | TRBJ1-4 | NA | TRBV28 | CASTNTITTNEKLFF | TGTGCCAGCACAAACACCATTACAACTAATGAAAAACTGTTTTTT
once | TRBJ2-3 | TRBD1 | TRBV28 | CASRKTGPTDTQYF | TGTGCCAGCAGGAAGACAGGGCCCACAGATACGCAGTATTTT
NA | TRBJ2-1 | NA | TRBV7-3 | CASSASINEQFF | TGTGCCAGCAGCGCTAGCATCAATGAGCAGTTCTTC
few | TRBJ2-7 | TRBD2 | TRBV19 | CASRLAGNPIHEQYF | TGTGCCAGTAGACTAGCGGGAAACCCAATCCACGAGCAGTACTTC
NA | TRBJ2-6 | NA | TRBV30 | CAWSVGGTGANVLTF | TGTGCCTGGAGTGTAGGGGGAACTGGGGCCAACGTCCTGACTTTC
NA | TRBJ2-2 | TRBD1 | TRBV9 | CASSPWTGATGELFF | TGTGCCAGCAGCCCGTGGACAGGGGCCACCGGGGAGCTGTTTTTT
NA | TRBJ2-6 | NA | TRBV7-3 | CASSWSRRGVEGANVLTF | TGTGCCAGCAGCTGGAGTAGAAGGGGTGTTGAGGGGGCCAACGTCCTGACTTTC
NA | TRBJ1-2 | NA | TRBV28 | CASRNPDRIYGYTF | TGTGCCAGCAGAAATCCGGACAGAATCTATGGCTACACCTTC
NA | TRBJ2-7 | NA | TRBV7-8 | CASSPGGLPYEQYF | TGTGCCAGCAGTCCCGGGGGTCTTCCCTACGAGCAGTACTTC
NA | TRBJ2-2 | TRBD2 | TRBV6-5 | CASSGLGAGTGELFF | TGTGCCAGCAGCGGACTAGGGGCTGGTACCGGGGAGCTGTTTTTT
NA | TRBJ1-3 | NA | TRBV9 | CASSVASVRAAGNTIYF | TGTGCCAGCAGCGTAGCTTCAGTCAGGGCCGCTGGAAACACCATATATTTT
NA | TRBJ2-1 | TRBD2 | TRBV5-6 | CASSSTRGLAFEQFF | TGTGCCAGCAGCTCGACTCGCGGACTAGCATTTGAGCAGTTCTTC
NA | TRBJ2-5 | NA | TRBV5-8 | CASSLDREETQYF | TGTGCCAGCAGCTTGGACAGGGAAGAGACCCAGTACTTC
NA | TRBJ1-3 | NA | TRBV2 | CASSEGSSGNTIYF | TGTGCCAGCAGTGAGGGGAGCTCTGGAAACACCATATATTTT
many | TRBJ1-2 | TRBD1 | TRBV19 | CASSTGGGYGYTF | TGTGCCAGCAGTACAGGGGGCGGATATGGCTACACCTTC
NA | TRBJ2-7 | NA | TRBV27 | CASSLGVTYEQYF | TGTGCCAGCTCGCTCGGGGTAACCTACGAGCAGTACTTC
once | TRBJ2-5 | NA | TRBV4-3 | CASSQALAWETQYF | TGCGCCAGCAGCCAAGCGCTAGCATGGGAGACCCAGTACTTC
NA | TRBJ2-2 | TRBD2 | TRBV29-1 | CSVEDLCGRDHGELFF | TGCAGCGTTGAAGATCTTTGCGGGAGGGACCACGGGGAGCTGTTTTTT
NA | TRBJ2-5 | NA | TRBV7-8 | CASSLGTQQETQYF | TGTGCCAGCAGCTTGGGGACACAACAAGAGACCCAGTACTTC
NA | TRBJ1-2 | NA | TRBV6-5 | CASSLTGHYGYTF | TGTGCCAGCAGTTTAACAGGGCACTATGGCTACACCTTC
NA | TRBJ2-3 | TRBD2 | TRBV9 | CASSVPAGGLAGGPSTDTQYF | TGTGCCAGCAGCGTCCCCGCCGGGGGACTAGCGGGAGGGCCGAGCACAGATACGCAGTATTTT
NA | TRBJ2-1 | TRBD2 | TRBV6-5 | CASSFPSGTSWNEQFF | TGTGCCAGCAGTTTTCCGAGCGGGACCTCGTGGAATGAGCAGTTCTTC
NA | TRBJ1-2 | TRBD1 | TRBV28 | CASSFDRGYGYTF | TGTGCCAGCAGTTTTGACAGGGGTTATGGCTACACCTTC
NA | TRBJ2-7 | NA | TRBV5-1 | CASSFGGYYYEQYF | TGCGCCAGCAGCTTCGGCGGCTATTACTACGAGCAGTACTTC
NA | TRBJ2-1 | NA | TRBV27 | CASSLSGGPYNEQFF | TGTGCCAGCAGTTTATCGGGGGGTCCTTACAATGAGCAGTTCTTC